The entry below gives a single T cell receptor (beta chain) sequence along with its context. Its specificity is unknown. This entry is derived from a study of cytotoxic CD8 clonotypes in ibrutinib-treated CLL. The study's findings and limits: Public clonotypes were uncommon and contracted or stayed stable on treatment. Clonality was higher at ibrutinib response and returned toward baseline at progression. At baseline, clonality was higher than in age-matched healthy donors and correlated with CD8+ counts.

Sequenced by immunoSEQ multiplex PCR; TCRdb stores in-frame clones only, minus some. The sample carries a few hundred thousand clones, roughly 80% recorded once. V lost 0 bases to trimming and J lost 5 bases; unmatched junction nucleotides: 2. The length of the CDR3 is 15 residues. Germline V lookup: CDR1 MNHEY, CDR2 SVGAGI. The source is a human donor with chronic lymphocytic leukemia. The chain carries TRBV6-5 and TRBJ2-1; 9 bases map to TRBD1. The specimen comprised PBMCs, sampled before ibrutinib treatment. This chain's CDR3 is CASSYSGTGNNEQFF. The DNA for the CDR3 is TGTGCCAGCAGTTACTCCGGGACAGGGAACAATGAGCAGTTCTTC.